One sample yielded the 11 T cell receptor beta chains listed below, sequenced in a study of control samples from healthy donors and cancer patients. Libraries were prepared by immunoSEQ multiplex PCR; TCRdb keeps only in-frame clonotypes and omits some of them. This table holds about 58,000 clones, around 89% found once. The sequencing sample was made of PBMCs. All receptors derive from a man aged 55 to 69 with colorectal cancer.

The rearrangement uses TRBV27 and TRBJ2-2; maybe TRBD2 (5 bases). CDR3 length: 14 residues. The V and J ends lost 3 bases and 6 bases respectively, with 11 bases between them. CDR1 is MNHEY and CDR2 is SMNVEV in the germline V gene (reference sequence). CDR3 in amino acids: CASSFGLGPGELFF. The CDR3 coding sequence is TGTGCCAGCAGTTTCGGACTTGGGCCCGGGGAGCTGTTTTTT.

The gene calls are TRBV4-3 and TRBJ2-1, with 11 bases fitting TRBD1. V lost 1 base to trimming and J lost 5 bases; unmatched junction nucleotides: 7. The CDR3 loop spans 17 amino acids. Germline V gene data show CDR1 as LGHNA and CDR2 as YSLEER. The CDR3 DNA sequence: TGCGCCAGCAGCCAAGGCACTGGGACAGGGGGGAACAATGAGCAGTTCTTC. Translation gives CASSQGTGTGGNNEQFF.

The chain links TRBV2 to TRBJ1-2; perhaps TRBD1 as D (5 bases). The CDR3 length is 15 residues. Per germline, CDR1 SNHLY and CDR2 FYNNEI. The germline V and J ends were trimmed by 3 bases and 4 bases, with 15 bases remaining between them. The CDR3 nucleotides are TGTGCCAGCAGTGAGTTGGGGGAGGGCGTCTATGGCTACACCTTC. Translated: CASSELGEGVYGYTF.

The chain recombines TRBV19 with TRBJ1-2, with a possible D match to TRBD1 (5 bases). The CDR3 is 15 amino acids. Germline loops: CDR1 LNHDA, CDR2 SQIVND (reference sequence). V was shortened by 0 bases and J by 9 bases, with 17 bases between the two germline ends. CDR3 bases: TGTGCCAGTAGTATAGACCCGGGACGGTCTAAACGCTACACCTTC. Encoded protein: CASSIDPGRSKRYTF.

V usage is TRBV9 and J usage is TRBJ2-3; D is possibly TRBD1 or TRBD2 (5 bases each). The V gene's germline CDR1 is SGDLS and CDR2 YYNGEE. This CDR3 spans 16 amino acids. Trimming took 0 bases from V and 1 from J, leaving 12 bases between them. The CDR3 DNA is TGTGCCAGCAGCGTAGACCCCCTGGGGGGCACAGATACGCAGTATTTT. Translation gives CASSVDPLGGTDTQYF.

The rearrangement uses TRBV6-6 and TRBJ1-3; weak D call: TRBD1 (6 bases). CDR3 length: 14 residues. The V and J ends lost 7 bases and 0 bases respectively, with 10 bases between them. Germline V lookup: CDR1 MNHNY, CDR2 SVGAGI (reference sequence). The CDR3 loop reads CASTTGSSGNTIYF. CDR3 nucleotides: TGTGCCAGCACAACAGGGAGCTCTGGAAACACCATATATTTT.

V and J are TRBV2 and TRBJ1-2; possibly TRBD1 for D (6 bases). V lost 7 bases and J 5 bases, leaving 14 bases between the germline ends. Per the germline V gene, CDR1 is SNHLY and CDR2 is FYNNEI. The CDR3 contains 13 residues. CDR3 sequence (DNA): TGTGCCAGCACAAAGCAGGGGTCTTATGGCTACACCTTC. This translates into CASTKQGSYGYTF.

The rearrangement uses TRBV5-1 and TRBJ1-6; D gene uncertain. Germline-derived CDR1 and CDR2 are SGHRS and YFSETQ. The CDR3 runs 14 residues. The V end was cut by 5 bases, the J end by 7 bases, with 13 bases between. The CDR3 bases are TGCGCCAGCAGTCTAGTTGGTAGGAATTCACCCCTCCACTTT. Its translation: CASSLVGRNSPLHF. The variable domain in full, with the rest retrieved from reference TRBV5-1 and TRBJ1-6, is KAGVTQTPRYLIKTRGQQVTLSCSPISGHRSVSWYQQTPGQGLQFLFEYFSETQRNKGNFPGRFSGRQFSNSRSEMNVSTLELGDSALYLCASSLVGRNSPLHFGNGTRLTVT.

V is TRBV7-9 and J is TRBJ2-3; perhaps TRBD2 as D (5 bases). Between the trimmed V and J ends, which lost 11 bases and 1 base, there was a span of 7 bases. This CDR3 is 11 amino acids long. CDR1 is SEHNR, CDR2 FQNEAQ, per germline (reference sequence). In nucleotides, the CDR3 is TGTGCCTTCGGGGGCACAGATACGCAGTATTTT. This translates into CAFGGTDTQYF.

The DNA of the CDR3 is TGTGCCAGCAGCTTAGGGGAGAACACTGAAGCTTTCTTT. Translation: CASSLGENTEAFF. The rearrangement links TRBV7-9 to TRBJ1-1; unclear D gene. Trimming took 1 base from V and 1 from J, leaving 4 bases between them. CDR1 is SEHNR, CDR2 FQNEAQ, per germline (reference sequence). The CDR3 is 13 residues long.

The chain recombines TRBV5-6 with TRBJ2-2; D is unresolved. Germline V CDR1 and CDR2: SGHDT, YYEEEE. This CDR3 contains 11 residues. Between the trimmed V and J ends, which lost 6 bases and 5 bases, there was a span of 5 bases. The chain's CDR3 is CASTLTGELFF. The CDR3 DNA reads TGTGCCAGCACCCTTACCGGGGAGCTGTTTTTT.